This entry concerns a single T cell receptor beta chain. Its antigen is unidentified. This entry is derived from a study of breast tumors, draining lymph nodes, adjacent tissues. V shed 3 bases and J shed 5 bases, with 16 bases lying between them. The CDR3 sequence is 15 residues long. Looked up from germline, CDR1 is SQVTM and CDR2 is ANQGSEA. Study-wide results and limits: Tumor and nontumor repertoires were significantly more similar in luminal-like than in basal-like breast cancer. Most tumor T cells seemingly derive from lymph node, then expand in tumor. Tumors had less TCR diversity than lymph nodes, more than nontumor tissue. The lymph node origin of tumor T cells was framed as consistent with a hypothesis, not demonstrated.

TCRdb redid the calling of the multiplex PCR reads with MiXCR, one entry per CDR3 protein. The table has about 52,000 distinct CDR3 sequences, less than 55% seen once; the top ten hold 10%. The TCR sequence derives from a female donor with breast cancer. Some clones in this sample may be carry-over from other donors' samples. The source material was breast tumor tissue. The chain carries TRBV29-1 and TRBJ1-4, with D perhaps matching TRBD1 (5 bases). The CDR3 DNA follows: TGCAGCGTTGATATGGGCGGGGGTTACAATGAAAAACTGTTTTTT. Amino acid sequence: CSVDMGGGYNEKLFF.